The 19 T cell receptor beta chains below all came from one sample that was sequenced in a study of blood T cell repertoires in COVID-19. The table came from immunoSEQ multiplex PCR; TCRdb's copy has only in-frame clones and leaves some out. In the table there are about 130,000 clones, around four fifths of which are singletons. Sequencing input: PBMCs or T cells enriched from blood (not recorded which). Every receptor here comes from a man aged 25-45 years who had recovered from COVID-19.

This sequence joins TRBV12-5 and TRBJ1-2; possible D gene TRBD1, 6 bases. CDR1 and CDR2 from the germline V gene are LGHNT and FRNRAP. The CDR3 totals 17 residues. V was cut by 2 bases and J by 4 bases, with 20 bases left in between. CDR3 residues: CASGLIPAGTTSYGYTF. The CDR3 nucleotides read TGTGCTAGTGGTTTGATTCCCGCCGGGACAACCAGCTATGGCTACACCTTC.

The gene calls are TRBV3-1 (or the pseudogene TRBV3-2) and TRBJ2-1; no clear D gene. The V and J ends lost 5 bases and 6 bases respectively, with 5 bases between them. CDR1 is LGHDT, CDR2 YNNKEL, per germline (reference sequence). The CDR3 runs 11 residues. The CDR3 protein is CASSVSNEQFF. The CDR3 nucleotides are TGTGCCAGCAGCGTATCCAATGAGCAGTTCTTC.

DNA of the CDR3: TGTGCCAGCAGCCCAACACAGAACACTGAAGCTTTCTTT. Its translation is CASSPTQNTEAFF. The chain uses TRBV9 and TRBJ1-1; no definite D call. CDR1 is SGDLS, CDR2 YYNGEE, per germline. V lost 4 bases, J lost 1 base, and 8 bases lay in between. This CDR3 has 13 amino acids.

The rearrangement uses TRBV10-3 and TRBJ2-2, with 8 nucleotides matching TRBD1. Germline values: CDR1 ENHRY, CDR2 SYGVKD. This CDR3 has 15 residues. Losses at the gene ends were 4 bases for V and 7 bases for J; bases not matched to a gene: 8. The CDR3 spells CAISGEQGDVGELFF. CDR3 DNA: TGTGCCATCAGTGGAGAACAGGGGGATGTCGGGGAGCTGTTTTTT.

The V call is TRBV6-1, the J call TRBJ2-1; 10 bases line up with TRBD1. V gave up 1 base and J gave up 0 bases; unmatched junction bases: 3. CDR3 length: 17 amino acids. CDR1 and CDR2 from the germline V gene are MNHNS and SASEGT. The CDR3 loop reads CASSEVGQGISYNEQFF. The CDR3 nucleotides read TGTGCCAGCAGTGAAGTGGGACAGGGGATCTCCTACAATGAGCAGTTCTTC.

V is TRBV5-1 and J is TRBJ1-4, with a possible D match to TRBD1 (6 bases). Germline values: CDR1 SGHRS, CDR2 YFSETQ. The CDR3 is made up of 19 amino acids. V lost 1 base and J 8 bases, leaving 27 bases between the germline ends. DNA of the CDR3: TGCGCCAGCAGCTTGATCCCCACGGGAGGGGGAGGCCTAGAAGAAAAACTGTTTTTT. Encoded protein: CASSLIPTGGGGLEEKLFF.

The CDR3 DNA sequence: TGCAGTGCCGAGAGGAACACTGAAGCTTTCTTT. Translation: CSAERNTEAFF. This chain joins TRBV20-1 and TRBJ1-1, with D unresolved. Germline loops: CDR1 DFQATT, CDR2 SNEGSKA (reference sequence). The CDR3 is 11 residues long. V was trimmed by 6 bases and J by 1 base, leaving 6 bases between them.

This sequence joins TRBV3-1 (or the pseudogene TRBV3-2) and TRBJ2-1; D perhaps matches TRBD2 (6 bases). Germline CDR1 is LGHDT and CDR2 is YNNKEL (reference sequence). CDR3 length equals 15 residues. The V end lost 5 bases, the J end lost 7 bases, and 18 bases lay between the germline ends. The CDR3 here is CASSNPPGLQNEQFF. CDR3 nucleotides: TGTGCCAGCAGCAACCCACCGGGACTTCAAAATGAGCAGTTCTTC.

This clone was recorded only once. This sequence joins TRBV5-6 and TRBJ2-2, with 9 bases fitting TRBD1. Germline V gives CDR1 SGHDT, CDR2 YYEEEE. J was trimmed by 2 bases and V by 4 bases; bases with no gene match: 9. The CDR3 sequence is 17 residues long. CDR3 protein: CASSAPWDRANTGELFF. In DNA form, the CDR3 reads TGTGCCAGCAGCGCACCTTGGGACAGGGCTAACACCGGGGAGCTGTTTTTT.

The CDR3 DNA sequence: TGTGCCAGTAGTATAGGACAGGGGGCAGATACGCAGTATTTT. It codes for CASSIGQGADTQYF. The chain links TRBV19 to TRBJ2-3; 9 bases are shared with TRBD1. This CDR3 region has 14 residues. V lost 1 base to trimming and J lost 4 bases; unmatched junction nucleotides: 0. Germline lookup yields CDR1 LNHDA and CDR2 SQIVND (reference sequence).

V and J are TRBV7-8 and TRBJ2-5; 9 nucleotides align to TRBD2. The V gene end was trimmed by 5 bases and the J gene end by 5 bases; junction bases not matched to a gene: 9. The CDR3 has 15 amino acids. Per germline, CDR1 SGHVS and CDR2 FQNEAQ. The CDR3 region is CASSGGGAGSETQYF. DNA for the CDR3: TGTGCCAGCAGCGGCGGGGGGGCGGGTAGCGAGACCCAGTACTTC.

J is TRBJ2-3 and V is TRBV9; TRBD2 might be the D (6 bases). There are 13 residues in the CDR3. Germline values: CDR1 SGDLS, CDR2 YYNGEE. V was shortened by 4 bases and J by 4 bases, with 10 bases between the two germline ends. The CDR3 is CASSLTGADTQYF. The CDR3 DNA follows: TGTGCCAGCAGCTTAACGGGGGCAGATACGCAGTATTTT.

This clone was detected once. The chain joins TRBV2 to TRBJ1-1; weak D call: TRBD1 (5 bases). This CDR3 has 17 amino acids. Germline-derived CDR1 and CDR2 are SNHLY and FYNNEI. V was cut by 1 base and J by 0 bases, with 15 bases left in between. The CDR3 DNA reads as TGTGCCAGCAGTGAAGAGGCAGGGTATAGGATGAACACTGAAGCTTTCTTT. Translating it yields CASSEEAGYRMNTEAFF.

V is TRBV7-6 and J is TRBJ1-3; tentative D call: TRBD1 (5 bases). CDR1 and CDR2 (germline): SGHVS, FNYEAQ. V was shortened by 1 base and J by 1 base, with 14 bases between the two germline ends. The CDR3 spans 17 residues. The CDR3 protein is CASSLDSDPGSGNTIYF. The CDR3 coding sequence is TGTGCCAGCAGCTTAGACTCTGACCCAGGGTCTGGAAACACCATATATTTT.

The genes are TRBV19 and TRBJ2-7, with a possible D match to TRBD1 (5 bases). V was shortened by 6 bases and J by 2 bases, with 11 bases between the two germline ends. Germline assignment: CDR1 LNHDA and CDR2 SQIVND (reference sequence). CDR3 length: 13 amino acids. CDR3 DNA: TGTGCCAGTAGCTGGGCAGGGCCCTACGAGCAGTACGTC. It specifies CASSWAGPYEQYV.

This clone was recorded a few times. V and J are TRBV4-1 and TRBJ1-1; maybe TRBD1 (6 bases). The CDR3 length is 15 residues. The germline V gene encodes CDR1 MGHRA and CDR2 YSYEKL. Trimming pared 3 bases from V and 5 bases from J, leaving 16 bases between. Here the CDR3 reads CASSHRDKLRTEAFF. The CDR3 DNA is TGCGCCAGCAGCCATCGGGACAAATTGAGGACTGAAGCTTTCTTT.

The chain carries TRBV10-3 and TRBJ1-5; D is unresolved. CDR1 ENHRY and CDR2 SYGVKD come from the germline V gene. Between the trimmed V and J ends, which lost 0 bases and 8 bases, there was a span of 14 bases. The CDR3 runs to 15 residues. CDR3 bases: TGTGCCATCAGTGAGTCGCCTAAAGAGGTGGAGCCCCAGCATTTT. Amino acid sequence: CAISESPKEVEPQHF.

In its sample, this clone was seen a few times. The genes are TRBV5-4 and TRBJ1-2; D gene unclear. Trimming pared 10 bases from V and 7 bases from J, leaving 14 bases between. The CDR3 consists of 11 residues. The germline CDR1 and CDR2 sequences are SGHNT and YYREEE (reference sequence). CDR3 coding DNA: TGTGCCTTCCTAGCTATCGGTGGCTACACCTTC. Residues: CAFLAIGGYTF.

V is TRBV2 and J is TRBJ1-5; D possibly corresponds to TRBD1 (6 bases). This CDR3 has 14 amino acids. Trimming removed 3 bases at V and 6 bases at J, with 12 bases between. Looked up from germline, CDR1 is SNHLY and CDR2 is FYNNEI. The CDR3 is CASSESQGSQPQHF. The CDR3 DNA reads as TGTGCCAGCAGTGAGTCTCAGGGGAGTCAGCCCCAGCATTTT. The full variable domain, rest sourced from reference TRBV2 and TRBJ1-5, is EPEVTQTPSHQVTQMGQEVILRCVPISNHLYFYWYRQILGQKVEFLVSFYNNEISEKSEIFDDQFSVERPDGSNFTLKIRSTKLEDSAMYFCASSESQGSQPQHFGDGTRLSIL.